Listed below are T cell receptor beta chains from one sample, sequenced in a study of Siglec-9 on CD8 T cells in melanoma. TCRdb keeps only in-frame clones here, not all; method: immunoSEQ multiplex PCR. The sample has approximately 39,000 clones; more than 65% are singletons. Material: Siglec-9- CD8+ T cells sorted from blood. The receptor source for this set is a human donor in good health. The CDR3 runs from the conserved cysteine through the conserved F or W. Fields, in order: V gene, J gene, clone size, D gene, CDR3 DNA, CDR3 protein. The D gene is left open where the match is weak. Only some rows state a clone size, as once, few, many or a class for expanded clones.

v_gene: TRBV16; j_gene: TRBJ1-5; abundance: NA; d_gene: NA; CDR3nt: TGTGCCAGCAGCCCAAGGGGAAGTAGCAATCAGCCCCAGCATTTT; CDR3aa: CASSPRGSSNQPQHF
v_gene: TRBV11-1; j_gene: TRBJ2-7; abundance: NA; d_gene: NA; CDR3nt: TGTGCCAGCAGCCCCTTCGAGGGTAGCGGAACCTACGAGCAGTACTTC; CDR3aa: CASSPFEGSGTYEQYF
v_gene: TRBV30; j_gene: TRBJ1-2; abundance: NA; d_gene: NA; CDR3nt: TGTGCCTGGAGTGTCGCCAGGGCCTATGGCTACACCTTC; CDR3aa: CAWSVARAYGYTF
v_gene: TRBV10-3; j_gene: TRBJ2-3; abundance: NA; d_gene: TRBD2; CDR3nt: TGTGCCATCAGTGTCCCGACTAGCGGGGGATACACAGATACGCAGTATTTT; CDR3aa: CAISVPTSGGYTDTQYF
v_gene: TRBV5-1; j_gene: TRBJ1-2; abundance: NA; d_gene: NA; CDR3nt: TGCGCCAGCAGCTTGGACAGGCGGAACTATGGCTACACCTTC; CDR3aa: CASSLDRRNYGYTF
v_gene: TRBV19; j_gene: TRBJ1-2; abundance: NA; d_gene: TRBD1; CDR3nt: TGTGCCTCCTCCACCCGGGACAGTCTCTATGGCTACACCTTC; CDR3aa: CASSTRDSLYGYTF
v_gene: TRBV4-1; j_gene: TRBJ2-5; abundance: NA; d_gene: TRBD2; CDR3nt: TGCGCCAGCAGCCAGGCCACTAGCGGGGTAACTCAAGAGACCCAGTACTTC; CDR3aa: CASSQATSGVTQETQYF
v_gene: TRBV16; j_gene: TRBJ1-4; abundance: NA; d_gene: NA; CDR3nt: TGTGCCAGCAGCCTGAGATCAACTAATGAAAAACTGTTTTTT; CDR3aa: CASSLRSTNEKLFF
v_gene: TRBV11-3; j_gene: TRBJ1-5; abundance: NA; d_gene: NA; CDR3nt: TGTGCCAGCAGCCATAACAGGGTCGAAATTCTCCGTGGCAATCAGCCCCAGCATTTT; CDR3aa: CASSHNRVEILRGNQPQHF
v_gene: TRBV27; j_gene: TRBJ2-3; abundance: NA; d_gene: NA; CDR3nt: TGTGCCAGCAGTTTTTATAGGGGCACAGATACGCAGTATTTT; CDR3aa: CASSFYRGTDTQYF
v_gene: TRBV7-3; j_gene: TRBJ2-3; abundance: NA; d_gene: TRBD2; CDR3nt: TGTGCCAGCAGCTTAGCGGGAGGCCCAGGGGATACGCAGTATTTT; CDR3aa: CASSLAGGPGDTQYF
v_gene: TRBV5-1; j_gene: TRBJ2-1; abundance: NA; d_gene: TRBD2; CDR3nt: TGCGCCAGCAGCCCGTCCGGACTAGCGGGCACGGGGAATGAGCAGTTCTTC; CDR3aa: CASSPSGLAGTGNEQFF
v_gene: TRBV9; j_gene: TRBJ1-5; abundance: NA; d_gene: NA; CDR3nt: TGTGCCAGCAGCGTGGGCAGCCTAGGGCCCCAGCATTTT; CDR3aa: CASSVGSLGPQHF
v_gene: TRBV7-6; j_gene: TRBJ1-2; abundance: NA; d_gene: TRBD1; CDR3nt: TGTGCCAGCAGATCTGACAGGGGGCCAGGAACCTTC; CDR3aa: CASRSDRGPGTF
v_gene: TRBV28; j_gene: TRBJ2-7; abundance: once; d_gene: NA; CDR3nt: TGTAGTTCATCAGGGCTAGGCGACGAGCAGTACTTC; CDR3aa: CSSSGLGDEQYF
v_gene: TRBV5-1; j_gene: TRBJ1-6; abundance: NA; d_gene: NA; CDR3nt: TGCGCCAGCAGCTTGGGACAGAGCAATTCACCCCTCCACTTT; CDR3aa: CASSLGQSNSPLHF
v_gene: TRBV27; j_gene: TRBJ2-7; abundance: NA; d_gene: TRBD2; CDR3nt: TGTGCCAGCAGTGCTAGCGGGGTATACGAGCAGTACTTC; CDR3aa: CASSASGVYEQYF